This is a list of T cell receptor beta chains from one sample in a study of blood T cell repertoires in COVID-19. Clones were read by immunoSEQ multiplex PCR, and TCRdb kept only the in-frame ones, dropping some. The sample lists approximately 480,000 clones; 75% to 90% were seen once. Sequencing was performed on PBMCs or T cells enriched from blood (not recorded which). The source of these receptors is a young woman who had recovered from COVID-19. Each CDR3 is given with its conserved first and last residue. The D gene is left open where the match is weak. Clone sizes are given selectively: once, few, many, or a class where the clone is expanded.

d_call,v_call,j_call,clone_size,cdr3_aa,cdr3_nt
TRBD1,TRBV12-3/TRBV12-4,TRBJ2-7,few,CASSPGQPDEQYF,TGTGCCAGCAGCCCGGGACAGCCTGACGAGCAGTACTTC
TRBD1,TRBV7-6,TRBJ2-7,-,CASSDGQAYEQYF,TGTGCCAGCAGCGACGGACAGGCCTACGAGCAGTACTTC
-,TRBV20-1,TRBJ1-2,-,CSASWEGLNYGYTF,TGCAGTGCTAGTTGGGAGGGGCTTAACTATGGCTACACCTTC
-,TRBV3-1/TRBV3-2,TRBJ1-2,-,CASSQDVLGYTF,TGTGCCAGCAGCCAAGATGTCCTGGGCTACACCTTC
-,TRBV4-1,TRBJ2-2,-,CASSQVGQIGELFF,TGCGCCAGCAGCCAAGTTGGACAGATCGGGGAGCTGTTTTTT
TRBD2,TRBV28,TRBJ2-7,-,CASTTLGGGTSYEQYF,TGTGCCAGCACCACTCTTGGCGGGGGGACCTCCTACGAGCAGTACTTC
-,TRBV18,TRBJ2-1,-,CASSQTRSSYNEQFF,TGTGCCAGCTCGCAGACTCGGAGCTCCTACAATGAGCAGTTCTTC
-,TRBV20-1,TRBJ1-2,-,CRVPVGYGYTF,TGCAGAGTCCCAGTTGGCTATGGCTACACCTTC
TRBD1,TRBV5-1,TRBJ2-7,-,CASSSTGDHEQYF,TGCGCCAGCAGCTCCACAGGGGACCACGAGCAGTACTTC
TRBD1,TRBV30,TRBJ1-2,once,CAWGMDRGRQGYTF,TGTGCCTGGGGTATGGACAGGGGGCGTCAGGGCTACACCTTC
-,TRBV15,TRBJ2-7,-,CATSSPNSYEQYF,TGTGCCACCAGCAGCCCGAATAGCTACGAGCAGTACTTC
-,TRBV5-1,TRBJ2-3,-,CASSLAADTQYF,TGCGCCAGCAGCTTGGCGGCAGATACGCAGTATTTT
TRBD1,TRBV27,TRBJ1-4,-,CASSQGQGMYKLFF,TGTGCCAGCAGCCAGGGACAGGGGATGTATAAACTGTTTTTT
-,TRBV6-5,TRBJ2-2,-,CATQRINGGELFF,TGTGCCACTCAAAGAATCAACGGCGGGGAGCTGTTTTTT
TRBD2,TRBV7-9,TRBJ2-1,-,CASSSEAGAYNEQFF,TGTGCCAGCAGCTCCGAAGCGGGGGCATACAATGAGCAGTTCTTC
TRBD2,TRBV6-2/TRBV6-3,TRBJ2-4,-,CASSYGLAGALAKNIQYF,TGTGCCAGCAGTTACGGACTAGCGGGAGCTCTAGCCAAAAACATTCAGTACTTC
-,TRBV5-8,TRBJ1-5,-,CASSPVSGQPQHF,TGTGCCAGCAGCCCGGTATCGGGACAGCCCCAGCATTTT
TRBD2,TRBV4-1,TRBJ2-1,-,CASSHVLAGGHNEQFF,TGCGCCAGCAGCCATGTTCTAGCGGGGGGGCATAATGAGCAGTTCTTC
TRBD2,TRBV5-4,TRBJ2-7,-,CASRQAGGPSHEQYF,TGTGCCAGCAGACAAGCGGGGGGGCCATCCCACGAGCAGTACTTC
TRBD2,TRBV7-2,TRBJ2-3,-,CASSLSSGGANTQYF,TGTGCCAGCAGCTTATCTAGCGGGGGGGCTAATACGCAGTATTTT
-,TRBV7-6,TRBJ1-5,-,CASSLDGETSQHF,TGTGCCAGCAGCTTAGATGGAGAGACGTCCCAGCATTTT
TRBD1,TRBV30,TRBJ1-2,-,CAWRQGAGYTF,TGTGCCTGGAGACAGGGGGCTGGCTACACCTTC
-,TRBV30,TRBJ1-5,-,CAWTRGEVNQPQHF,TGTGCCTGGACCCGGGGTGAAGTCAATCAGCCCCAGCATTTT
-,TRBV19,TRBJ1-5,-,CASTWGGNQPQHF,TGTGCCAGTACCTGGGGGGGCAATCAGCCCCAGCATTTT
TRBD1,TRBV30,TRBJ1-1,-,CAWTLDRADTEAFF,TGTGCCTGGACCCTCGACAGGGCAGACACTGAAGCTTTCTTT
-,TRBV7-9,TRBJ1-2,few,CASSLSGIANYGYTF,TGTGCCAGCAGCTTAAGCGGGATAGCTAACTATGGCTACACCTTC
TRBD1,TRBV2,TRBJ2-1,once,CASSHGDRENEQFF,TGTGCCAGCAGCCACGGGGACAGGGAAAATGAGCAGTTCTTC
-,TRBV5-5,TRBJ2-2,-,CASSRTGQAGTGELFF,TGTGCCAGCAGCCGAACGGGTCAAGCGGGCACCGGGGAGCTGTTTTTT
TRBD2,TRBV20-1,TRBJ2-5,-,CSVGGSETQYF,TGCAGTGTGGGGGGGTCAGAGACCCAGTACTTC